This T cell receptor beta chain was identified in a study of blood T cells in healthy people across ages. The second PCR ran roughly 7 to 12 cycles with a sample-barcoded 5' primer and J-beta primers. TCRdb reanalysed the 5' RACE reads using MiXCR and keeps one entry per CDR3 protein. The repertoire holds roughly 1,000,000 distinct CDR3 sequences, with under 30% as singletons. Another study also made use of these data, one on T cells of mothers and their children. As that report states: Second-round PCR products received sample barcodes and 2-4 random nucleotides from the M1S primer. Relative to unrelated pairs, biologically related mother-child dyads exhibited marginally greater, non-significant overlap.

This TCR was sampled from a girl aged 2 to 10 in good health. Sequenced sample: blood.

The CDR3 loop reads CASSFGMGAKNIQYF. CDR3 bases: TGTGCCAGCAGCTTCGGAATGGGAGCCAAAAACATTCAGTACTTC. The chain has TRBV13 and TRBJ2-4; D is undetermined. The V end lost 3 bases, the J end lost 0 bases, and 9 bases lay between the germline ends. Germline V gives CDR1 PRHDT, CDR2 FYEKMQ (reference sequence). The CDR3 runs to 15 residues.